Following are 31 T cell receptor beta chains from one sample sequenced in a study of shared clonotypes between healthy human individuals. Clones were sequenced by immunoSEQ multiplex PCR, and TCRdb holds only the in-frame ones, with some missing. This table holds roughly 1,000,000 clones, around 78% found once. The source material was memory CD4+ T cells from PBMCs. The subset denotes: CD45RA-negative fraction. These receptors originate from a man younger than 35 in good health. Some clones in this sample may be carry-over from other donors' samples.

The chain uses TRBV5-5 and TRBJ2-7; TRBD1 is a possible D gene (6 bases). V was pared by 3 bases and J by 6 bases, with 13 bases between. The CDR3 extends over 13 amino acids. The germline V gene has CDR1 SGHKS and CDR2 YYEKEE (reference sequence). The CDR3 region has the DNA TGTGCCAGCAGCTCCAAACAGGGTAGCGAGCAGTACTTC. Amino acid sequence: CASSSKQGSEQYF.

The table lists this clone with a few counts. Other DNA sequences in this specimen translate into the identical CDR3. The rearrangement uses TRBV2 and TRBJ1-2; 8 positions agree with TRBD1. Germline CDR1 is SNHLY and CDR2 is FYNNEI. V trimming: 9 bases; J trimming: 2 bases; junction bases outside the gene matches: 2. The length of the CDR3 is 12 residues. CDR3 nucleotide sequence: TGTGCCAGTAACAGGGGGAACTATGGCTACACCTTC. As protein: CASNRGNYGYTF.

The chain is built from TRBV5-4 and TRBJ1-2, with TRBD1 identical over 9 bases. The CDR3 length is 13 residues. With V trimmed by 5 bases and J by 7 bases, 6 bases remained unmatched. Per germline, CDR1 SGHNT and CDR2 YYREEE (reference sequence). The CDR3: CASREGQGVGYTF. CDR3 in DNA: TGTGCCAGCAGGGAGGGACAGGGTGTTGGCTACACCTTC.

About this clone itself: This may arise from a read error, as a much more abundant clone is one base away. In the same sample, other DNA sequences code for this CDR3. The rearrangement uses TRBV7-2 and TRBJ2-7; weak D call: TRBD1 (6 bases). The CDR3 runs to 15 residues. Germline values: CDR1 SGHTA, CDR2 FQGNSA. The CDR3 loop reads CASSLVWTAGAEQYF. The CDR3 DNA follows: TGTGCTAGCAGCTTAGTTTGGACAGCCGGAGCGGAGCAGTACTTC.

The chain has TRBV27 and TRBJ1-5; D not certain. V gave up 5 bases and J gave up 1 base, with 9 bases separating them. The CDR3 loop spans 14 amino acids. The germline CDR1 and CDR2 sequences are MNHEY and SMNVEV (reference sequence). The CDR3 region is CASSPLGSNQPQHF. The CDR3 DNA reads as TGTGCCAGCAGTCCCCTCGGAAGCAATCAGCCCCAGCATTTT.

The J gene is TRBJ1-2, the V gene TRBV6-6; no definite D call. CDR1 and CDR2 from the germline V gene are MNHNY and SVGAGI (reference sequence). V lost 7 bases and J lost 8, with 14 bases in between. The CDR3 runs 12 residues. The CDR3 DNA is TGTGCCAGCACGAGTCAACGATTAGGCTACACCTTC. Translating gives CASTSQRLGYTF.

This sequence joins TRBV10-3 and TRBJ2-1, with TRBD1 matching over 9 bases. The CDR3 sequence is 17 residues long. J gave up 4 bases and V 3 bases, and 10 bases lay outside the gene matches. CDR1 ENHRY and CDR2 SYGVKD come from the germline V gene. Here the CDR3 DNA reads TGTGCCATCAGTGATCCAAACCGGGACAGGGCTTACAATGAGCAGTTCTTC. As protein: CAISDPNRDRAYNEQFF.

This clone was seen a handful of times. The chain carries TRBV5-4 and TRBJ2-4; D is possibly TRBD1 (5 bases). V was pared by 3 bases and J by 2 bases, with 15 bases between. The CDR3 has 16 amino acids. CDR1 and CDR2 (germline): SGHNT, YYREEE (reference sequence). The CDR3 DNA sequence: TGTGCCAGCAGCTCCCCAGGGTCCGATACCAAAAACATTCAGTACTTC. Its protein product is CASSSPGSDTKNIQYF.

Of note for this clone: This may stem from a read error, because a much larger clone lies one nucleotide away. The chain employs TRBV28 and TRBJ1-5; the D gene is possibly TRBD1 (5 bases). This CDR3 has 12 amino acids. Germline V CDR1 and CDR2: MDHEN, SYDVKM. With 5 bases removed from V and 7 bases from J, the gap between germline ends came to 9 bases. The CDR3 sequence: CASSGGKQPQHF. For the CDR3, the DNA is TGTGCCAGCAGTGGGGGGAAACAGCCCCAGCATTTT.

This chain's CDR3 is CASRNYRDLGEKLFF. The CDR3 DNA reads TGTGCCAGCAGAAATTACCGGGACTTGGGGGAAAAACTGTTTTTT. This sequence joins TRBV28 and TRBJ1-4, with D possibly matching TRBD1 (5 bases). V was pared by 6 bases and J by 8 bases, with 19 bases between. CDR3 length: 15 residues. Per the germline V gene, CDR1 is MDHEN and CDR2 is SYDVKM.

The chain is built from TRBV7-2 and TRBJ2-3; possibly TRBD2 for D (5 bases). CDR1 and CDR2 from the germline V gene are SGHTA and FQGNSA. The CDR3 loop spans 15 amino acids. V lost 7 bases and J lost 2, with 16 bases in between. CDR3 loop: CASTVSGHVTDTQYF. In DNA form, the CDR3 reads TGTGCCAGCACCGTGAGCGGCCACGTCACAGATACGCAGTATTTT.

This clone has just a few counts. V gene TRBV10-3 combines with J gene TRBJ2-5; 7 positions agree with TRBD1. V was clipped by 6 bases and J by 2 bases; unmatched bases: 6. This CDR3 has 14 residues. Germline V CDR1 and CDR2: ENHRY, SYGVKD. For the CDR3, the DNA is TGTGCCATCAGAGGGGGCCGCTCACAAGAGACCCAGTACTTC. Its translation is CAIRGGRSQETQYF.

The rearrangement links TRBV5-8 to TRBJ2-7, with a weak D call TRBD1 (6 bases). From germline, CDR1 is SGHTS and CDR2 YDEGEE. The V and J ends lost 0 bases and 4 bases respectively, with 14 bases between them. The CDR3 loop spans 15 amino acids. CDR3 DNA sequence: TGTGCCAGCAGCTTGGGATCATCAGGGGTGTACGAGCAGTACTTC. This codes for CASSLGSSGVYEQYF.

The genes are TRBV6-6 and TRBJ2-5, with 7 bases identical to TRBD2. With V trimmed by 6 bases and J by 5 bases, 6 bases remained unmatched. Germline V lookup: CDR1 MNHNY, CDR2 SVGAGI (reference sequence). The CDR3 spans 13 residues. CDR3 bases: TGTGCCAGCAGGACGGGGGGATTGGAGACCCAGTACTTC. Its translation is CASRTGGLETQYF.

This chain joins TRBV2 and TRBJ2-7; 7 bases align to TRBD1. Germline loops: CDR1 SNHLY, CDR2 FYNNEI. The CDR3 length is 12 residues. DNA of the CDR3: TGTGGGGCAGGGGGTAACTCCTACGAGCAGTACTTC. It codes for CGAGGNSYEQYF.

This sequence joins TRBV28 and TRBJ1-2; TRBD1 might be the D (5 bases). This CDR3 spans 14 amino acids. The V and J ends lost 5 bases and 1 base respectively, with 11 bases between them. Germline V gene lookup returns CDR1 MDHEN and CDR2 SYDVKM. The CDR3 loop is CASSTGGINYGYTF. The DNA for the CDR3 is TGTGCCAGCAGTACCGGGGGTATTAACTATGGCTACACCTTC.

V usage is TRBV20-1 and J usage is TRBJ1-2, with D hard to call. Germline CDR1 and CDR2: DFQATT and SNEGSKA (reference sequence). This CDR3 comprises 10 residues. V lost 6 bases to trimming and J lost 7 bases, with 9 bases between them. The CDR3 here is CSAPEPGYTF. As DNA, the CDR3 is TGCAGTGCCCCCGAACCTGGCTACACCTTC.

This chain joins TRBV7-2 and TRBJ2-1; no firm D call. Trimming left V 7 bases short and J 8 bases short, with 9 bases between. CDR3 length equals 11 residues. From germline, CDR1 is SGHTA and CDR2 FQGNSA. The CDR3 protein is CASTFYDEQFF. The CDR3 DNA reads TGTGCCAGCACCTTTTATGATGAGCAGTTCTTC.

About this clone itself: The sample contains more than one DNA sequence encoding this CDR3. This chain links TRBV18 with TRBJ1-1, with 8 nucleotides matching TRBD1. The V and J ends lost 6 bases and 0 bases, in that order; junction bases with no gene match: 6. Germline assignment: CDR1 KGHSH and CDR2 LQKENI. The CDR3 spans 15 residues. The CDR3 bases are TGTGCCAGCTCGCCCGGGACAGGAATGAACACTGAAGCTTTCTTT. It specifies CASSPGTGMNTEAFF.

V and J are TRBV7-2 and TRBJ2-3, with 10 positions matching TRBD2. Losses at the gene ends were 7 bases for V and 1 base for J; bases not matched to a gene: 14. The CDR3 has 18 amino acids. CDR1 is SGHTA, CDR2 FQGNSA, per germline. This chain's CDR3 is CASTRQTSGHGGTDTQYF. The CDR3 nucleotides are TGTGCCAGCACCAGACAGACTAGCGGGCATGGCGGCACAGATACGCAGTATTTT.

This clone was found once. The CDR3 here is CASSLDAGGLAGGGRTDTQYF. The CDR3 bases are TGCGCCAGCAGCTTGGATGCTGGGGGACTAGCGGGAGGGGGACGCACAGATACGCAGTATTTT. The V gene is TRBV5-1, the J gene TRBJ2-3; 16 bases agree with TRBD2. Per the germline V gene, CDR1 is SGHRS and CDR2 is YFSETQ. The length of the CDR3 is 21 residues. The trim removed 0 bases at V and 1 base at J, leaving 11 bases unmatched.

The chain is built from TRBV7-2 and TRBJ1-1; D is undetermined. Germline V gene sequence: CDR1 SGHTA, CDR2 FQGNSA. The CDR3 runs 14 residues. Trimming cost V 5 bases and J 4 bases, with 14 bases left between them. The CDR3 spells CASSVGSWGTEAFF. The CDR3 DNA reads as TGTGCCAGCAGCGTCGGGTCCTGGGGCACTGAAGCTTTCTTT.

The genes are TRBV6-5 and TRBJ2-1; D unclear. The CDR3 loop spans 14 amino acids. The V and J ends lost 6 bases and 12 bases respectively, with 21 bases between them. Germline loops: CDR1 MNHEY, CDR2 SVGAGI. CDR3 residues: CASSQTEDVRRQFF. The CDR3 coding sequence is TGTGCCAGCAGCCAGACGGAAGACGTGCGCCGGCAGTTCTTC.

CDR3 region: CASRGTGWTEKLFF. CDR3 bases: TGTGCCAGCAGGGGGACAGGGTGGACTGAAAAACTGTTTTTT. The genes are TRBV6-5 and TRBJ1-4; 9 positions agree with TRBD1. The CDR3 contains 14 residues. CDR1 and CDR2 from the germline V gene are MNHEY and SVGAGI. The ends lost 6 bases at V and 7 bases at J; junction bases unmatched: 6.

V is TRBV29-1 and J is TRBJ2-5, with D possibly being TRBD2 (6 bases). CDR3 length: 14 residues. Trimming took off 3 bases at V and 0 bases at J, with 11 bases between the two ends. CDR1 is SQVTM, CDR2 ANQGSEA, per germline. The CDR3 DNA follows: TGCAGCGTTGAGGGGGGAGAGTACCAAGAGACCCAGTACTTC. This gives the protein CSVEGGEYQETQYF. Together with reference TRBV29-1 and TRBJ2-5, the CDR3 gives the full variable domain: SAVISQKPSRDICQRGTSLTIQCQVDSQVTMMFWYRQQPGQSLTLIATANQGSEATYESGFVIDKFPISRPNLTFSTLTVSNMSPEDSSIYLCSVEGGEYQETQYFGPGTRLLVL.

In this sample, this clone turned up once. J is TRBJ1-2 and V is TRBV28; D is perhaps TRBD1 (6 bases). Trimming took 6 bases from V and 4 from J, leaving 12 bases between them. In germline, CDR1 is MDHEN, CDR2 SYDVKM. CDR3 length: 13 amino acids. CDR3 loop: CASRPGHLYGYTF. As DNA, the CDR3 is TGTGCCAGCAGGCCGGGACATCTCTATGGCTACACCTTC.

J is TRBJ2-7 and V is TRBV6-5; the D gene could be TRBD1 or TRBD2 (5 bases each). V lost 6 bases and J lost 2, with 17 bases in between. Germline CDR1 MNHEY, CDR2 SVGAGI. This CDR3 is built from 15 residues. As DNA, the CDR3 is TGTGCCAGCAGCCCTGGGGCAGGGACGGCCTACGAGCAGTACTTC. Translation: CASSPGAGTAYEQYF.

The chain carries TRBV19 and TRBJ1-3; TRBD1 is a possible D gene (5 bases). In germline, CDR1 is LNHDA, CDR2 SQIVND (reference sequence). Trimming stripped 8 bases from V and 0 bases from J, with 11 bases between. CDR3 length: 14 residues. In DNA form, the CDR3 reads TGTGCCAGTGGGGACCGTAGCTCTGGAAACACCATATATTTT. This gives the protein CASGDRSSGNTIYF. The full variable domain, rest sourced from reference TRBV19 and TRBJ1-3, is DGGITQSPKYLFRKEGQNVTLSCEQNLNHDAMYWYRQDPGQGLRLIYYSQIVNDFQKGDIAEGYSVSREKKESFPLTVTSAQKNPTAFYLCASGDRSSGNTIYFGEGSWLTVV.

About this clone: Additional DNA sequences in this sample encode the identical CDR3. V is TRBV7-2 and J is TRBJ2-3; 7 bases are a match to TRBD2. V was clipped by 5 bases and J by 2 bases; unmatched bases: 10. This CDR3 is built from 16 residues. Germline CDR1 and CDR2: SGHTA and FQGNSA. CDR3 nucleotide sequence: TGTGCCAGCAGCCTTCGAACCAGCGGGACCACAGATACGCAGTATTTT. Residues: CASSLRTSGTTDTQYF.

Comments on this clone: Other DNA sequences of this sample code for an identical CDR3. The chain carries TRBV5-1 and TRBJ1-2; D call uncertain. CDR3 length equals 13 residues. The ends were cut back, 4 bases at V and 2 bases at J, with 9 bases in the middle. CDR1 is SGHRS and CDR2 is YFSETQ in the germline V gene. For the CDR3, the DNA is TGCGCCAGCAGCCCTGGGGTAAACTATGGCTACACCTTC. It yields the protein CASSPGVNYGYTF.

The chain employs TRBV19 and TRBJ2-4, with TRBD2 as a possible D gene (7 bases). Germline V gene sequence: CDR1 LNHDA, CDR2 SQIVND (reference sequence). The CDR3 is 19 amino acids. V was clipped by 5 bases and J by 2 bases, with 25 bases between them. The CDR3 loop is CASSLRSGDTDGSKNIQYF. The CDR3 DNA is TGTGCCAGTAGTCTTCGCAGCGGGGACACCGACGGGTCCAAAAACATTCAGTACTTC.